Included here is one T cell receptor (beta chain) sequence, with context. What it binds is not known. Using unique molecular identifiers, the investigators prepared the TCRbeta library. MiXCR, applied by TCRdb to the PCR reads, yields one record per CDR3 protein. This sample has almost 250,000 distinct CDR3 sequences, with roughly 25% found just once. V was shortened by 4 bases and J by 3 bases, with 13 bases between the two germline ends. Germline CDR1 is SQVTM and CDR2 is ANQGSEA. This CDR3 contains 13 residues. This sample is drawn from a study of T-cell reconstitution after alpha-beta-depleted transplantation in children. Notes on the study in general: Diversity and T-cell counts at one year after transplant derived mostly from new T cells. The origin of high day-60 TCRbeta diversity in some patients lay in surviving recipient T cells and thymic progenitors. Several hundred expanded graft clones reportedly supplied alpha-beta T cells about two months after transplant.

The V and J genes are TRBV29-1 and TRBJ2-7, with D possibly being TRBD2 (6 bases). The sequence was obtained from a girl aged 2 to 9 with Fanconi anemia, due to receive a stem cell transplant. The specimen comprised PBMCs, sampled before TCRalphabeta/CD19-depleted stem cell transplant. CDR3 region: CSVAGDFLYEQYF. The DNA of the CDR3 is TGCAGCGTTGCGGGGGACTTCCTCTACGAGCAGTACTTC.